The rows below give T cell receptor beta chains drawn from one sample of a study of cytomegalovirus exposure and HLA in healthy donors. The assay was immunoSEQ multiplex PCR, and TCRdb's table has in-frame clones only and misses some. The sample consists of 110,000 to 150,000 clones, 55% to 85% of them appearing once. What was sequenced was PBMCs. These receptors were collected from a man in his forties or fifties in good health and CMV-seronegative. Both conserved end residues are part of each CDR3.

>TRBJ1-6|TRBV6-5
CASSYGGEGSPLHF
>TRBJ1-5|TRBV4-3
CASSQDGGQPQHF
>TRBJ2-7|TRBV5-8
CASSPRLHWEQYF
>TRBJ2-3|TRBV5-4
CASSSGLAAMGTDTQYF
>TRBJ2-2|TRBV5-6
CASSRLQGAGTGELFF
>TRBJ1-6|TRBV5-1
CASRQRGQGANSPLHF
>TRBJ2-7|TRBV7-8
CASSLRLAGAEQYF
>TRBJ1-5|TRBV15
CATSRQGRGQPQHF
>TRBJ2-1|TRBV30
CAWSVGPEGGNEQFF
>TRBJ1-1|TRBV5-6
CASSQPGQVVAEAFF
>TRBJ1-1|TRBV7-9
CASSFAGNTEAFF
>TRBJ1-5|TRBV2
CASSGGFMSNQPQNF
>TRBJ2-1|TRBV5-1
CASSLALAGNEQFF
>TRBJ1-2|TRBV14
CASSLTRDPSVSYTF
>TRBJ2-7|TRBV7-6
CASSLGHPFEQYF
>TRBJ1-2|TRBV19
CASSIADGYTF
>TRBJ2-1|TRBV4-2
CASSHPSGLGDEQFF
>-|TRBV29-1
CSVQLRDKGYEQYF
>TRBJ2-3|TRBV19
CASSAGQVADTQYF
>TRBJ2-5|TRBV19
CASSEGAGETQYF
>TRBJ1-1|TRBV18
CASSPTRANTEAFF
>TRBJ2-2|TRBV6-1
CASRSGTTGELFF
>TRBJ2-1|TRBV10-1
CASSESGGTHEQFF
>TRBJ1-5|TRBV6-4
CATTNPGAKLRNQPQHF
>TRBJ2-7|TRBV11-2
CASTPYGGHQSYEQYF
>TRBJ2-2|TRBV18
CASSPGQPNTGELFF
>TRBJ2-1|TRBV5-1
CASRSGTSGSNEQFF
>TRBJ2-7|TRBV23-1
CASSQSDRIMDEQYF
>TRBJ2-7|TRBV4-1
CASSYPGQGEGEQYF
>TRBJ2-1|TRBV5-4
CASSLGVAGLNEQFF
>TRBJ2-5|TRBV29-1
CSVGGGSEETQYF
>TRBJ1-4|TRBV10-2
CASSEGEDWANEKLFF
>TRBJ1-2|TRBV28
CASSLGLTDYGYTF
>TRBJ2-7|TRBV11-2
CASSPGHNYEQYF
>TRBJ2-7|TRBV4-3
CASSQDRLLLYEQYF
>TRBJ2-7|TRBV9
CASSLSSGTGYYEQYF
>TRBJ2-5|TRBV12-5
CASGPTLSGGKETQYF
>TRBJ1-6|TRBV10-3
CAISESEGGYNSPLHF
>TRBJ2-1|TRBV4-1
CASSQAYGISDYEQFF
>TRBJ2-5|TRBV18
CASSPRTSVQETQYF
>TRBJ2-1|TRBV13
CASSTRLAGNPEQFF
>TRBJ1-1|TRBV7-9
CASSTRGRSEAFF
>TRBJ1-2|TRBV29-1
CSVAEGARGYTF
>TRBJ2-5|TRBV27
CASSFGGVGETQYF
>TRBJ1-1|TRBV19
CASTRGNRGTEAFF
>TRBJ2-3|TRBV25-1
CASARSRPGTDTQYF
>TRBJ2-1|TRBV19
CASSGLAGGEQFF
>TRBJ2-3|TRBV7-9
CSSSTILPGQYF
>TRBJ1-1|TRBV10-2
CASSPWGQGNTEAFF
>TRBJ2-3|TRBV19
CATETGTGGTDTQYF
>TRBJ1-4|TRBV5-4
CASSLQQGNEKLFF
>TRBJ1-2|TRBV7-9
CASSIGLGYGYTF
>TRBJ2-7|TRBV10-1
CASSEEGSTEQYF
>TRBJ1-2|TRBV30
CAWSSLRTGGGYPF